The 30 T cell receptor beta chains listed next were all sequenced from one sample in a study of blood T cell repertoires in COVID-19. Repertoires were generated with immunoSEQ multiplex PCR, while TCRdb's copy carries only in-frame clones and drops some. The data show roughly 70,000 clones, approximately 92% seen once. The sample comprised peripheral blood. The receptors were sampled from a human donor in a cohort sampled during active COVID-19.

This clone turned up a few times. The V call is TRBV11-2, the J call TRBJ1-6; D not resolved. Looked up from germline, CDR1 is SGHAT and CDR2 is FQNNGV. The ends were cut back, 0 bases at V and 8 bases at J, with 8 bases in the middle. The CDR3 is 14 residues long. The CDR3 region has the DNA TGTGCCAGCAGCTTAGATGGAGGGTATTCACCCCTCCACTTT. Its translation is CASSLDGGYSPLHF. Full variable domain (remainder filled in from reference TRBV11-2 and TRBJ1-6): EAGVAQSPRYKIIEKRQSVAFWCNPISGHATLYWYQQILGQGPKLLIQFQNNGVVDDSQLPKDRFSAERLKGVDSTLKIQPAKLEDSAVYLCASSLDGGYSPLHFGNGTRLTVT.

CDR3 loop: CAISEGPGGQPQHF. The CDR3 DNA reads TGTGCCATCAGTGAGGGGCCAGGGGGTCAGCCCCAGCATTTT. The chain is built from TRBV10-3 and TRBJ1-5; 7 bases map to TRBD1. The V and J ends lost 2 bases and 6 bases, in that order; junction bases with no gene match: 4. The CDR3 has 14 residues. Per germline, CDR1 ENHRY and CDR2 SYGVKD.

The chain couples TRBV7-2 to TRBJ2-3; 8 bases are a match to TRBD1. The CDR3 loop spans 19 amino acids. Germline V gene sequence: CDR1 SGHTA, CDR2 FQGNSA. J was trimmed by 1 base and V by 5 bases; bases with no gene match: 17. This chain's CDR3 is CASSPRPSPGQAGTDTQYF. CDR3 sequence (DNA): TGTGCCAGCAGCCCTCGGCCCTCGCCGGGACAGGCTGGCACAGATACGCAGTATTTT.

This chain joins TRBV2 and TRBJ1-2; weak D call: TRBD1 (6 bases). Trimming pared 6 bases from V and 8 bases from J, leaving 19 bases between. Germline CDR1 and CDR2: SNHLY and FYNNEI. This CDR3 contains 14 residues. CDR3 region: CASSFRTDSEGYTF. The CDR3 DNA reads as TGTGCCAGCAGCTTCAGGACAGATTCGGAGGGCTACACCTTC.

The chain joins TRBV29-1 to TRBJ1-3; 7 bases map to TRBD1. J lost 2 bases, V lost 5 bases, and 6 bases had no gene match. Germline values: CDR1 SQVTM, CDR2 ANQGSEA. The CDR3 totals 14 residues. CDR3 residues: CSVIFTGAGNTIYF. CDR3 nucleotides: TGCAGCGTTATCTTCACAGGGGCTGGAAACACCATATATTTT.

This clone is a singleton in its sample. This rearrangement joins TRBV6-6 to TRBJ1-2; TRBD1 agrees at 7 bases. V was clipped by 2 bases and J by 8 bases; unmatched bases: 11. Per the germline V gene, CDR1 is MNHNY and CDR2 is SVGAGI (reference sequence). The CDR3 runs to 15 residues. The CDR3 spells CASSYADRERLGYTF. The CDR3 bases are TGTGCCAGCAGTTACGCCGACAGGGAGAGGTTGGGCTACACCTTC.

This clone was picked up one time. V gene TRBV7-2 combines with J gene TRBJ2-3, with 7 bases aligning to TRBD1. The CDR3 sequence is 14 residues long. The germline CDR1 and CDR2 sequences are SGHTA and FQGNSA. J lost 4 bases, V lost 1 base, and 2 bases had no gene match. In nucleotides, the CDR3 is TGTGCCAGCAGCTTAGTAGGGGGCCCAGATACGCAGTATTTT. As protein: CASSLVGGPDTQYF.

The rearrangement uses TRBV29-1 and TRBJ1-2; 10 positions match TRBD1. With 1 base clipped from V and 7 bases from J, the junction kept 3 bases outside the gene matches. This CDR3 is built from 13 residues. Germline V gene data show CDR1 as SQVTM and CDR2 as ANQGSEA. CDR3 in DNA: TGCAGCGTTGAAGGACAGGGGGCTTCTGGCTACACCTTC. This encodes CSVEGQGASGYTF.

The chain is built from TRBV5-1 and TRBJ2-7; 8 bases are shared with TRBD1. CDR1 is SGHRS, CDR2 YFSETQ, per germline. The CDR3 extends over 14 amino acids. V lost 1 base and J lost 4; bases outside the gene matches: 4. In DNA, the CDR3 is TGCGCCAGCAGCTTGTATGGACAGGGTTACGAGCAGTACTTC. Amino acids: CASSLYGQGYEQYF.

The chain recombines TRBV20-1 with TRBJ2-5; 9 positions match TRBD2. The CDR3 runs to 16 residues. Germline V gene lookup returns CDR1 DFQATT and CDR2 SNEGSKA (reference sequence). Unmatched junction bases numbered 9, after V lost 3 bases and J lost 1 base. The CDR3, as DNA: TGCAGTGCTAGTGGAATAGCGGGGGCCCTCCAAGAGACCCAGTACTTC. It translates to CSASGIAGALQETQYF.

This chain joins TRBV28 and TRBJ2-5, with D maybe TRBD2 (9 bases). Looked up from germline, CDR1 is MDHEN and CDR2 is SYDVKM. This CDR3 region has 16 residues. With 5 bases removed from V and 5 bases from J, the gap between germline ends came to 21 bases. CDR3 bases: TGTGCCAGCAGTGCTCCAGGGGGCGCGGGAGGGGAGACCCAGTACTTC. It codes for CASSAPGGAGGETQYF.

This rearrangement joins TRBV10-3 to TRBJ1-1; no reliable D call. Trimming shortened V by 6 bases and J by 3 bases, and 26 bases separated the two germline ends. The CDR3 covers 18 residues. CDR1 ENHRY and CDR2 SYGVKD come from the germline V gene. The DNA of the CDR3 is TGTGCCATCAGCGTAAGGGAGGGTTTGGGTGCTGGGTACACTGAAGCTTTCTTT. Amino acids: CAISVREGLGAGYTEAFF.

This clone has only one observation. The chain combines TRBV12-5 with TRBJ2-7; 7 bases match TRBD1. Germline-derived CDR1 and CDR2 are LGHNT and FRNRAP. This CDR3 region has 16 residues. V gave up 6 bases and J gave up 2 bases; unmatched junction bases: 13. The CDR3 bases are TGTGCTAGTGGCTTAACAGGGGTAGGGGCACCCTACGAGCAGTACTTC. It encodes CASGLTGVGAPYEQYF.

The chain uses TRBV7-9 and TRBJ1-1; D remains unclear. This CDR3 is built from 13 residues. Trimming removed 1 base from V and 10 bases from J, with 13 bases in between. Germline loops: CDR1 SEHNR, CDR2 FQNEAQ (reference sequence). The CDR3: CASSLGVVSGAFF. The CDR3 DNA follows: TGTGCCAGCAGCTTAGGGGTCGTGAGCGGAGCTTTCTTT. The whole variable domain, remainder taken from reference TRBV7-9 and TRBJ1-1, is DTGVSQNPRHKITKRGQNVTFRCDPISEHNRLYWYRQTLGQGPEFLTYFQNEAQLEKSRLLSDRFSAERPKGSFSTLEIQRTEQGDSAMYLCASSLGVVSGAFFGQGTRLTVV.

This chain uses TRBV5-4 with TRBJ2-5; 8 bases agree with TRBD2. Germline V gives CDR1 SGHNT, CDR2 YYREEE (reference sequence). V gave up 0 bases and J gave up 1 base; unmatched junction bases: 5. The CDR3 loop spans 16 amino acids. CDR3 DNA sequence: TGTGCCAGCAGCTTGGCCGGGGGGGGGCCCCAAGAGACCCAGTACTTC. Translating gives CASSLAGGGPQETQYF.

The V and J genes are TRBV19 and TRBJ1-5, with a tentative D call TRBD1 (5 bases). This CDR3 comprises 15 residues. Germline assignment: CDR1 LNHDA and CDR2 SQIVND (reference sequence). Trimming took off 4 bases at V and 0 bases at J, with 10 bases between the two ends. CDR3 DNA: TGTGCCAGTAGTAAGACAGCCTATAGCAATCAGCCCCAGCATTTT. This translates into CASSKTAYSNQPQHF.

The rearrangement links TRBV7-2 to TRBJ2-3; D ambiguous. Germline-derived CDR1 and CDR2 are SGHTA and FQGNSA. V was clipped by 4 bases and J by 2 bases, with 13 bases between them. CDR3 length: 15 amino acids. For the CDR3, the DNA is TGTGCCAGCAGCTCACTCCCCCCGCACACAGATACGCAGTATTTT. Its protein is CASSSLPPHTDTQYF.

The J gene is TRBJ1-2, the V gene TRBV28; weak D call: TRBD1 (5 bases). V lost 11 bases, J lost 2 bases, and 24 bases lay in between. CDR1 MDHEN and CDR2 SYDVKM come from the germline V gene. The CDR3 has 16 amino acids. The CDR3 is CAPGGSVWDLNYGYTF. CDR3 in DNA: TGTGCCCCCGGGGGAAGTGTATGGGACCTGAACTATGGCTACACCTTC.

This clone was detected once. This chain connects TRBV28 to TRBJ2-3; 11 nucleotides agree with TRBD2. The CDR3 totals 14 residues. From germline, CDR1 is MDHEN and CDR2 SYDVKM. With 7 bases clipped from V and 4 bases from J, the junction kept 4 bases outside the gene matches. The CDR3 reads CASKVAGGSDTQYF. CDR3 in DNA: TGTGCCAGCAAGGTAGCGGGGGGGTCAGATACGCAGTATTTT. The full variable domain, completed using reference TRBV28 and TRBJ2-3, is DVKVTQSSRYLVKRTGEKVFLECVQDMDHENMFWYRQDPGLGLRLIYFSYDVKMKEKGDIPEGYSVSREKKERFSLILESASTNQTSMYLCASKVAGGSDTQYFGPGTRLTVL.

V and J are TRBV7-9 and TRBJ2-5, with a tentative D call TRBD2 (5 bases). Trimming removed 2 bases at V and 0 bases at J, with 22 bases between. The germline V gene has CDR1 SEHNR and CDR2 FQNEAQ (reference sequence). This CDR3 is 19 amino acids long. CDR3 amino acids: CASSLTPLAEWRDQETQYF. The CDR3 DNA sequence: TGTGCCAGCAGCTTAACTCCATTAGCAGAGTGGCGGGACCAAGAGACCCAGTACTTC.

As DNA, the CDR3 is TGTGCCTGGAGTGTCGAACCGGGCACTGAAGCTTTCTTT. Residues: CAWSVEPGTEAFF. The chain couples TRBV30 to TRBJ1-1, with unresolved D. The CDR3 has 13 residues. V shed 0 bases and J shed 4 bases, with 9 bases lying between them. Germline V gene lookup returns CDR1 GTSNPN and CDR2 SVGIG (reference sequence).

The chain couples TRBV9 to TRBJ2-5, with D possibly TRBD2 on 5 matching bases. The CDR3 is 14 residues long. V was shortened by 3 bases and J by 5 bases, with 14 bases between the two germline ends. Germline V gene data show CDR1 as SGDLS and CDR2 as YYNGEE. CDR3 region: CASSDLSRGETQYF. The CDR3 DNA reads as TGTGCCAGCAGCGACCTCTCCCGGGGTGAGACCCAGTACTTC.

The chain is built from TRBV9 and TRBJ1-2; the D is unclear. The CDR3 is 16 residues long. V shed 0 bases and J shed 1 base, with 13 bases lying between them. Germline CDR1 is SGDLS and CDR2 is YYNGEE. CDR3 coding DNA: TGTGCCAGCAGCGTAGATTGGTCCGGAGGTAACTATGGCTACACCTTC. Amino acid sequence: CASSVDWSGGNYGYTF. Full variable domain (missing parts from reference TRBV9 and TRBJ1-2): DSGVTQTPKHLITATGQRVTLRCSPRSGDLSVYWYQQSLDQGLQFLIQYYNGEERAKGNILERFSAQQFPDLHSELNLSSLELGDSALYFCASSVDWSGGNYGYTFGSGTRLTVV.

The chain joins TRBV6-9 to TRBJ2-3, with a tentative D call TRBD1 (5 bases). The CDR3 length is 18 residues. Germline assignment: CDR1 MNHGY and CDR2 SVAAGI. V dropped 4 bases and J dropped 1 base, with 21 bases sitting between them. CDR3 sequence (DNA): TGTGCCAGCAGTTGGGGCATATGGACAAGAAGACGCACAGATACGCAGTATTTT. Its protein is CASSWGIWTRRRTDTQYF.

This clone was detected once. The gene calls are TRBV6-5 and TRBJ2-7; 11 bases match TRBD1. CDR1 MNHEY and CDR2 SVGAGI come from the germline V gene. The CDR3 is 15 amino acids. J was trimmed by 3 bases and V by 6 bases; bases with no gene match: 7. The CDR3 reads CASSLSDRGLYEQYF. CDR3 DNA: TGTGCCAGCAGCCTATCGGACAGGGGGCTCTACGAGCAGTACTTC.

In DNA form, the CDR3 reads TGTGCCAGTAGTATAGGGCTAGCGGGGGGTCGAGACACCGGGGAGCTGTTTTTT. Protein: CASSIGLAGGRDTGELFF. The rearrangement links TRBV19 to TRBJ2-2; 11 positions match TRBD2. The trim removed 1 base at V and 3 bases at J, leaving 7 bases unmatched. Per germline, CDR1 LNHDA and CDR2 SQIVND (reference sequence). The CDR3 is made up of 18 amino acids.

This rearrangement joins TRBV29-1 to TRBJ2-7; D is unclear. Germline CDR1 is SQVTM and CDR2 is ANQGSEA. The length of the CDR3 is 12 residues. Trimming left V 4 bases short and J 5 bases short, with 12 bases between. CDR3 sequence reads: CSVVHMSDEQYF. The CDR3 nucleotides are TGCAGCGTTGTCCACATGTCCGACGAGCAGTACTTC.

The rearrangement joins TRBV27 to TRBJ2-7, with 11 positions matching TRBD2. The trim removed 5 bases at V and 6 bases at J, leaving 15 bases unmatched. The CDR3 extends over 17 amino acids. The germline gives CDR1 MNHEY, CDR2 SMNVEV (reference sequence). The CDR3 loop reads CASSPASGLAGGFEQYF. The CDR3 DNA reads TGTGCCAGCAGTCCTGCATCGGGGCTAGCGGGAGGTTTCGAGCAGTACTTC.

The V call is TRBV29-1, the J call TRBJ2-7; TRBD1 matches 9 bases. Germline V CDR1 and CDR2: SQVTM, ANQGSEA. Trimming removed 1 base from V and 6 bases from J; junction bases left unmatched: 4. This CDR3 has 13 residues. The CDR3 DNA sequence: TGCAGCGTTGAAGGGGACAGGGACGGCGAGCAGTACTTC. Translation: CSVEGDRDGEQYF.

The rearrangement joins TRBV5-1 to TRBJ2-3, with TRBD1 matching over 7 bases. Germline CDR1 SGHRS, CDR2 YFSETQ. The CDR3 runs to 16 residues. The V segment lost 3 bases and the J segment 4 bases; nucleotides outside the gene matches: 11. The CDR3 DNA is TGCGCCAGCAGCTCCCCCACAGGGGTGAGGGCAGATACGCAGTATTTT. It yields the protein CASSSPTGVRADTQYF.